The 7 T cell receptor beta chains below were found in one sample sequenced in a study of blood T cell repertoires in COVID-19. The protocol was immunoSEQ multiplex PCR, while the TCRdb copy is restricted to in-frame clones and leaves out a portion. The sample carries roughly 170,000 clones, approximately 84% recorded once. Sequencing used peripheral blood. The receptors originated from a middle-aged man who had recovered from COVID-19.

The chain links TRBV18 to TRBJ1-6; the match to TRBD1 covers 8 bases. Germline-derived CDR1 and CDR2 are KGHSH and LQKENI. CDR3 length equals 16 residues. The V and J ends lost 5 bases and 8 bases, in that order; junction bases with no gene match: 11. CDR3 bases: TGTGCCAGCTCAGCTCGTCAGGGGGCGCAGGATTCACCCCTCCACTTT. It codes for CASSARQGAQDSPLHF.

This clone has at least ten counts. The chain recombines TRBV6-2 or TRBV6-3 with TRBJ1-1; D gene uncertain. Germline V gene sequence: CDR1 MNHEY, CDR2 SVGEGT. The CDR3 contains 13 residues. Trimming stripped 7 bases from V and 1 base from J, with 10 bases between. CDR3 DNA sequence: TGTGCCAGCACCCCGAGAGAGAACACTGAAGCTTTCTTT. Translated, it gives CASTPRENTEAFF.

J is TRBJ2-2 and V is TRBV5-1; no definite D call. This CDR3 is built from 11 residues. Germline V gives CDR1 SGHRS, CDR2 YFSETQ. Trimming shortened V by 5 bases and J by 4 bases, and 3 bases separated the two germline ends. This CDR3 is CASRATGELFF. CDR3 DNA sequence: TGCGCCAGCAGAGCCACCGGGGAGCTGTTTTTT.

This chain joins TRBV15 and TRBJ2-1; maybe TRBD1 (5 bases). The germline V gene encodes CDR1 LNHNV and CDR2 YYDKDF (reference sequence). The CDR3 is 15 amino acids. The V end was cut by 1 base, the J end by 3 bases, with 10 bases between. CDR3 DNA sequence: TGTGCCACCAGCAGAGTACCTCAGGGCTACAATGAGCAGTTCTTC. Protein product: CATSRVPQGYNEQFF.

The genes are TRBV5-4 and TRBJ1-6, with D maybe TRBD1 (6 bases). There are 15 residues in the CDR3. From germline, CDR1 is SGHNT and CDR2 YYREEE (reference sequence). Trimming took off 5 bases at V and 8 bases at J, with 17 bases between the two ends. CDR3: CASRQGLMGDSPLHF. The CDR3 nucleotides read TGTGCCAGCAGACAGGGATTAATGGGCGATTCACCCCTCCACTTT.

This clone has only one observation. The junction and the germline gene differ at one end; a read error may be behind it. This chain joins TRBV5-8 and TRBJ2-7; TRBD1 aligns across 8 bases. This CDR3 is built from 14 residues. Germline V gene sequence: CDR1 SGHTS, CDR2 YDEGEE. The CDR3 sequence is CASGLPGQENEQYF. In nucleotides, the CDR3 is TGTGCCAGCGGCTTACCGGGACAGGAGAACGAGCAGTACTTC.

This clone has a count of ten or more. V usage is TRBV11-2 and J usage is TRBJ1-1; TRBD1 might be the D (5 bases). Germline values: CDR1 SGHAT, CDR2 FQNNGV. This CDR3 has 14 residues. V was trimmed by 4 bases and J by 0 bases, leaving 9 bases between them. This CDR3 is CASSSGQLNTEAFF. CDR3 in DNA: TGTGCCAGCAGCTCCGGACAATTGAACACTGAAGCTTTCTTT.